This T cell receptor (beta chain) derives from a study of sequential checkpoint blockade in melanoma (dated 2019 in TCRdb). About the study as a whole: In a 1:1 randomization, patients received either first-line nivolumab then ipilimumab (arm A) or ipilimumab then nivolumab (arm B). Maintenance nivolumab came after each of the two trial sequences. The study at large found these results: Validation of the response-prediction model combining TCR metrics and mutation burden is needed in larger, independent patient cohorts.

In light of the paper, this sample's treatment or condition label describes: randomized to nivolumab then ipilimumab (arm A) or the reverse (arm B). None of the patients in the trial had previously been given DNA-damaging chemotherapy. Live CD3+CD8+ cells negative for CD19 and CD56 were sorted from thawed PBMCs on a FACS Aria II flow cytometer. Samples came from patients with melanoma in CheckMate 064, a randomized, open-label phase II trial of sequential checkpoint blockade. Peripheral blood mononuclear cells were collected by leukapheresis, purified using Ficoll-Paque, and frozen in human serum containing around 10% DMSO. Immediately after sorting, the purity of sorted blood CD3+CD8+ cells was verified to be >98%, after which DNA was extracted. The immunoSEQ Assay was used to immunosequence TCRbeta CDR3 regions from genomic DNA. Genomic DNA was amplified by bias-controlled multiplex PCR before high-throughput sequencing. From the authors' description of their analysis: To quantify the absolute abundance of each unique TCRbeta CDR3 region, the sequences were collapsed and filtered. Clonality, defined as 1 minus Pielou's evenness, was calculated using productive rearrangements only. A previously published method was used to identify clones whose frequencies were significantly greater in on-treatment samples than in baseline samples. As stored in TCRdb, this immuneACCESS dataset retains in-frame rearrangements with V and J assigned. A fraction of the clones does not appear; measured against another copy, unresolved V genes explain less than half of the discrepancy, and the remainder lacks a known reason. The DNA was the basis for D and trimming; V, J and clone size are from that table. The sample profile shows 25,000 to 30,000 clones; 75% to 85% of them were found once. The top ten constitute about a sixth of the sample.

On this clone: Its antigen has not been determined. No much larger clonotype is one base removed from it; base qualities were not supplied.

The germline ends are 7 bases apart after V is trimmed by 2 bases and J by 0 bases. The CDR3, from cysteine to phenylalanine, totals 14 residues. The only DNA kept is the CDR3, 42 bases in frame from the first base. The germline V gene yields MNHEY for CDR1 and SVGAGI for CDR2. The receptor was derived from a human donor with melanoma. Recombination connected TRBV6-5 to TRBJ1-1, and TRBD1 may be the D gene, going by 5 matching bases. The input for sequencing was CD8+ T cells sorted from blood (inferred from file names), taken from a patient given nivolumab and ipilimumab in sequence. The CDR3: CASSYQDMNTEAFF. The DNA sequence reads TGTGCCAGCAGTTACCAGGACATGAACACTGAAGCTTTCTTT.